This TCR beta chain was observed in a study of cytotoxic CD8 clonotypes in ibrutinib-treated CLL. Turning to the study itself: Outcomes included 24 partial and 2 complete responses; after median around 65 months, approximately 15 stayed remitted and roughly 12 progressed.

The targeted sequencing depth was 1 in 200,000 to 1 in 1 million T cells. Data came from immunoSEQ multiplex PCR; TCRdb stores just in-frame clones and leaves some out. This sample carries some 65,000 clones, less than 60% of them seen once, and the ten largest clones take under 15%. This clone was detected only a few times. The CDR3 has 15 amino acids. CDR1 is SGHDT and CDR2 is YYEEEE in the germline V gene. V lost 4 bases and J lost 0, with 10 bases in between. The receptor was isolated from a human donor with chronic lymphocytic leukemia. The chain combines TRBV5-6 with TRBJ2-2; D perhaps matches TRBD1 (6 bases). The sample was PBMCs, taken after 12 months of ibrutinib treatment. In nucleotides, the CDR3 is TGTGCCAGCAGCGTACAGGGACCGAACACCGGGGAGCTGTTTTTT. It translates to CASSVQGPNTGELFF.